The source of this TCR beta chain is a study of shared clonotypes between healthy human individuals. As for the study in general: Per donor, three plates held CD4 naive cells, three held CD4 memory, two held CD8 naive and one held CD8 memory.

Study-wide findings and caveats: Of the naive CD4 clonotypes, around 4.9% were shared across several donors. Clonotypes shared by all four donors outscored non-shared clonotypes in generation probability.

Per the germline V gene, CDR1 is SGHAT and CDR2 is FQNNGV. The CDR3 consists of 15 residues. With 4 bases clipped from V and 2 bases from J, the junction kept 7 bases outside the gene matches. Some clones are missing from TCRdb's copy, which holds only in-frame ones; the method was immunoSEQ multiplex PCR. The table includes about 2 million clones, about 95% detected once. CD8 cells regarded as naive lacked CD45RO, were positively chosen for CCR7, and omitted terminally differentiated effector memory CD45RA+ cells. A word on this clone: What it binds is not known.

The chain combines TRBV11-2 with TRBJ2-7; 8 nucleotides agree with TRBD1. This TCR was sampled from a man between 18 and 29 years old in good health. Material for sequencing was naive CD8+ T cells sorted from blood. The CDR3 DNA follows: TGTGCCAGCAGCTCGGTAACAGGGGGGCCCTACGAGCAGTACTTC. Its protein product is CASSSVTGGPYEQYF.